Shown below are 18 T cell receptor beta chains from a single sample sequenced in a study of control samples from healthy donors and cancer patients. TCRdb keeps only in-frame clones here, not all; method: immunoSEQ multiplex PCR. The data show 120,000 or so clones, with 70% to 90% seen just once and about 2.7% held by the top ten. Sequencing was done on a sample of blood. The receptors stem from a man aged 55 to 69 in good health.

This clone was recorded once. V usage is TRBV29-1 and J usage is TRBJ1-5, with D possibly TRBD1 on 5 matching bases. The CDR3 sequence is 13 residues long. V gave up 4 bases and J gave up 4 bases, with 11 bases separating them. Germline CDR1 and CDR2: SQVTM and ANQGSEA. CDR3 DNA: TGCAGCGTTGTCTGGGCAGGGAATCAGCCCCAGCATTTT. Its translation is CSVVWAGNQPQHF.

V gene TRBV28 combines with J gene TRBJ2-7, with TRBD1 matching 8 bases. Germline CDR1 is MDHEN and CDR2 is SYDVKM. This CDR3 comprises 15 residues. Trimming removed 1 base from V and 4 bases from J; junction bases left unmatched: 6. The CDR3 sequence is CASSLSTGGSYEQYF. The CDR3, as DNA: TGTGCCAGCAGTTTATCTACAGGGGGAAGTTACGAGCAGTACTTC.

The CDR3 loop reads CASSSPSWAGETQYF. The CDR3 nucleotides are TGTGCCAGCAGCTCACCGAGCTGGGCTGGCGAAACCCAGTACTTC. The genes are TRBV5-6 and TRBJ2-5; unclear D gene. The V end lost 3 bases, the J end lost 8 bases, and 20 bases lay between the germline ends. This CDR3 comprises 15 residues. Germline CDR1 reads SGHDT; CDR2 reads YYEEEE.

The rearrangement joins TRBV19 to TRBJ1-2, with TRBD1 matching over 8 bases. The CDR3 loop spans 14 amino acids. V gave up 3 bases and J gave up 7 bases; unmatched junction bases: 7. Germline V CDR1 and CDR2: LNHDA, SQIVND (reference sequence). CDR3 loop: CASSIGQGARGYTF. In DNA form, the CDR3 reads TGTGCCAGTAGTATCGGGCAGGGGGCGCGTGGCTACACCTTC.

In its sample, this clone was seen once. DNA of the CDR3: TGTGCCAGCATGGGGGAGGGGGCTTTTACTGAGCAGTTCTTC. As protein: CASMGEGAFTEQFF. The J gene is TRBJ2-1, the V gene TRBV6-5; tentatively, D is TRBD1 or TRBD2 (7 bases each). Germline V gene sequence: CDR1 MNHEY, CDR2 SVGAGI. The CDR3 is made up of 14 amino acids. Trimming left V 7 bases short and J 9 bases short, with 19 bases between.

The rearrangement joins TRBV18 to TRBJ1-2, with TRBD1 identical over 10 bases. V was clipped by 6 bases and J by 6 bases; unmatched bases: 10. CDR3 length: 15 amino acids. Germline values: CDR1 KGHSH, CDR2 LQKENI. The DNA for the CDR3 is TGTGCCAGCTCGAAATCGGGACAGGGGAACAATGGCTACACCTTC. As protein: CASSKSGQGNNGYTF.

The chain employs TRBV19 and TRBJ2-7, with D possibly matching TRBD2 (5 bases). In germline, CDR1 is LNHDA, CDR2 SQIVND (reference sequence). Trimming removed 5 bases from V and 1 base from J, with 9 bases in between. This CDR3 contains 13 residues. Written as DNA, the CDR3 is TGTGCCAGTAGTTTTGGGAGTTCCTACGAGCAGTACTTC. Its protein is CASSFGSSYEQYF.

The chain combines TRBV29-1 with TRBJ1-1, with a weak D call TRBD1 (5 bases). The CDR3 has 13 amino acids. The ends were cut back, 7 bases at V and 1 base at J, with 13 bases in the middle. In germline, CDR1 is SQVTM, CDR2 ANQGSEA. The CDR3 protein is CSGVLQENTEAFF. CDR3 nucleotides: TGCAGCGGGGTACTACAGGAGAACACTGAAGCTTTCTTT.

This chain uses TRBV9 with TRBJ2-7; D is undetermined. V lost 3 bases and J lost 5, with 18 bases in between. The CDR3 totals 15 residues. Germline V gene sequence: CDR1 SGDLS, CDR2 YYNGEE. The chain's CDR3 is CASSAPEDSVHEQYF. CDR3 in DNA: TGTGCCAGCAGCGCTCCAGAGGATTCGGTCCACGAGCAGTACTTC.

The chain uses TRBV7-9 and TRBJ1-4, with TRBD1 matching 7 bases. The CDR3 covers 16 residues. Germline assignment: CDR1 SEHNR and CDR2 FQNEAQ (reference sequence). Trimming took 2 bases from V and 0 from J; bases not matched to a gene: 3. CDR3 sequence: CASSLIGGATNEKLFF. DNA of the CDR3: TGTGCCAGCAGCTTAATAGGGGGCGCAACTAATGAAAAACTGTTTTTT. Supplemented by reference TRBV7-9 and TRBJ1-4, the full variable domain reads DTGVSQNPRHKITKRGQNVTFRCDPISEHNRLYWYRQTLGQGPEFLTYFQNEAQLEKSRLLSDRFSAERPKGSFSTLEIQRTEQGDSAMYLCASSLIGGATNEKLFFGSGTQLSVL.

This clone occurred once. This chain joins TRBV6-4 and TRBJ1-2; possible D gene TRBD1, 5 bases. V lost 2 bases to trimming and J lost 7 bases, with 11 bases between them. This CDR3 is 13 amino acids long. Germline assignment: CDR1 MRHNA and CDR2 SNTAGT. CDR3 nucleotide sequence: TGTGCCAGCAGTGACGGGGGGATCCGTGGCTACACCTTC. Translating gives CASSDGGIRGYTF.

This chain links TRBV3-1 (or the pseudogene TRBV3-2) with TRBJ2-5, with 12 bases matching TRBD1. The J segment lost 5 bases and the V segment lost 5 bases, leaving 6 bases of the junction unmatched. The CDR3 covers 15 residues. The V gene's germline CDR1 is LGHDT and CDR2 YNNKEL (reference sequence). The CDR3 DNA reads TGTGCCAGCAGCTTCAGGGACAGGGGGCGGGAGACCCAGTACTTC. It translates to CASSFRDRGRETQYF.

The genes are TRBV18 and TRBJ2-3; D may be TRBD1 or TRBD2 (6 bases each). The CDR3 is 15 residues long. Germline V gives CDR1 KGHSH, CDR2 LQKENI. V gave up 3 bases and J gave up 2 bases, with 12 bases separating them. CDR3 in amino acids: CASSPPGALTDTQYF. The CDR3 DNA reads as TGTGCCAGCTCACCGCCGGGGGCCCTCACAGATACGCAGTATTTT. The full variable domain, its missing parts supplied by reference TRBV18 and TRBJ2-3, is NAGVMQNPRHLVRRRGQEARLRCSPMKGHSHVYWYRQLPEEGLKFMVYLQKENIIDESGMPKERFSAEFPKEGPSILRIQQVVRGDSAAYFCASSPPGALTDTQYFGPGTRLTVL.

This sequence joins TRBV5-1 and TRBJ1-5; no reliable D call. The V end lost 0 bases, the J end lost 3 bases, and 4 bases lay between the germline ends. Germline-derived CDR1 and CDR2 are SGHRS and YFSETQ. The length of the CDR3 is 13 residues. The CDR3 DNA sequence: TGCGCCAGCAGCTTGGAGGTCAATCAGCCCCAGCATTTT. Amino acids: CASSLEVNQPQHF.

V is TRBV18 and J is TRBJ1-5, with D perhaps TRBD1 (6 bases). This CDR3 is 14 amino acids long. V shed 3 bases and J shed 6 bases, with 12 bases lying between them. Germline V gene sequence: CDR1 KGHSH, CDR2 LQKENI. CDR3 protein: CASSPALGGQPQHF. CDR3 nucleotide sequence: TGTGCCAGCTCACCGGCTTTAGGGGGTCAGCCCCAGCATTTT. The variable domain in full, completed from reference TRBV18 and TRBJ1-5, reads NAGVMQNPRHLVRRRGQEARLRCSPMKGHSHVYWYRQLPEEGLKFMVYLQKENIIDESGMPKERFSAEFPKEGPSILRIQQVVRGDSAAYFCASSPALGGQPQHFGDGTRLSIL.

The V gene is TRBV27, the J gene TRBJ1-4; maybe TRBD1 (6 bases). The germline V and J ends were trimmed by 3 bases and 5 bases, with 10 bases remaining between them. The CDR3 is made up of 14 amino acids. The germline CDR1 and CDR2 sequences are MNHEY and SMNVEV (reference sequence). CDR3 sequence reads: CASSFGGRNEKLFF. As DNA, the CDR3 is TGTGCCAGCAGTTTTGGGGGGCGAAATGAAAAACTGTTTTTT. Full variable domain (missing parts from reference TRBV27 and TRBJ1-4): EAQVTQNPRYLITVTGKKLTVTCSQNMNHEYMSWYRQDPGLGLRQIYYSMNVEVTDKGDVPEGYKVSRKEKRNFPLILESPSPNQTSLYFCASSFGGRNEKLFFGSGTQLSVL.

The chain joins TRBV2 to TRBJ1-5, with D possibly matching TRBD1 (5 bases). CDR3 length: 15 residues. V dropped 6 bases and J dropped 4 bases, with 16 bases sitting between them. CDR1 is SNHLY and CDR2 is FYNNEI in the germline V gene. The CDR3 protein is CASSPDSLENQPQHF. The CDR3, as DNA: TGTGCCAGCAGCCCAGACAGCCTAGAAAATCAGCCCCAGCATTTT.

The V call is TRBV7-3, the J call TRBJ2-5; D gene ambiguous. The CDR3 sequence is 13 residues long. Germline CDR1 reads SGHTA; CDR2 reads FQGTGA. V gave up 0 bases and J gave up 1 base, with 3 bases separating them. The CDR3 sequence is CASSLTFQETQYF. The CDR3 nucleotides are TGTGCCAGCAGCTTAACGTTCCAAGAGACCCAGTACTTC.